The clone carrying this TCR beta chain was picked up a small number of times. This record comes from a study of blood T cell repertoires in COVID-19. About the research overall: The United States, Italy and Spain provided the acute and convalescent COVID-19 samples.

The germline V and J ends were trimmed by 10 bases and 4 bases, with 8 bases remaining between them. There are 11 residues in the CDR3. Germline assignment: CDR1 LNHDA and CDR2 SQIVND (reference sequence). Participants' own reports of clinical history determined their cohort assignment. What the recovered Cohort 3 donors had was two negative PCRs, clearance, or symptom resolution. Assay: immunoSEQ multiplex PCR; the TCRdb copy retains only in-frame clones and omits some. The data contain about 200,000 clones, about 86% of them singletons. Sequences were obtained from PBMCs or T cells enriched from blood (not recorded which). The genes are TRBV19 and TRBJ1-3, with D uncertain. The TCR comes from a man aged 40-49 years who had recovered from COVID-19. The CDR3 loop is CAITRGNTIYF. The CDR3 DNA is TGTGCCATCACCCGGGGAAACACCATATATTTT.